This TCR beta chain is from a study of control samples from healthy donors and cancer patients (dated by TCRdb to the early 2020s). Library creation used the immunoSEQ multiplex PCR assay. Entries here come from immuneACCESS through TCRdb and include only in-frame sequences with V and J called. Some clones fail to appear in such tables; in the studies checked, an unresolved V gene covers under half of the shortfall, and the cause of the remainder is unknown. Recorded for this sample are more than 25,000 clones; around 94% of them occurred a single time. The biggest ten clones account for around 6.3% of the sample. Worth noting for this clone: No antigen is known for it. Per-base qualities were not stored, and no clone one base away is much larger.

Measured from the cysteine to the phenylalanine, the CDR3 is 11 residues long. Only the CDR3 DNA stays, 33 bases, in frame from base 1. What was sequenced was blood. The V and J genes are TRBV21-1 and TRBJ1-5. TRBV21-1 is a recognized pseudogene. This sequence was found in a man between 60 and 75 years old in good health. This receptor carries the CDR3 CASSPIGAQHF. The nucleotide sequence is TGTGCCAGCAGCCCAATTGGGGCCCAGCATTTT.